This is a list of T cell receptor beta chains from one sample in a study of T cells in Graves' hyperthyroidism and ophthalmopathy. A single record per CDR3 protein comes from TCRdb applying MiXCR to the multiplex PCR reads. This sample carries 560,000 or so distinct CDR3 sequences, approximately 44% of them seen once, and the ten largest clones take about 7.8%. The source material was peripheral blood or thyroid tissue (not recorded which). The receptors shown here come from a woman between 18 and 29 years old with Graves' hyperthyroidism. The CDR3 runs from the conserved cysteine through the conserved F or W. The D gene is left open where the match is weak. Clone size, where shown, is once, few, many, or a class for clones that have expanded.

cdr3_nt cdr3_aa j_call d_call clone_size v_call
TGTGCCAGCAGCTTAGGAACCGGGACAGATTTCTACGAGCAGTACTTC CASSLGTGTDFYEQYF TRBJ2-7 TRBD1 NA TRBV7-2
TGTGCCAGTAGTATTGGAGGGATGGAGACCCAGTACTTC CASSIGGMETQYF TRBJ2-5 NA many TRBV19
TGTGCCAGCACACTAGGGACCGGGAATGAAAAACTGTTTTTT CASTLGTGNEKLFF TRBJ1-4 NA NA TRBV2
TGCGCCAGCAGCTTGGGGGCAAGCTCCGAGCAGTACTTC CASSLGASSEQYF TRBJ2-7 NA NA TRBV5-1
TGTGCCAGCGCCCCCCCCCAGGGTCACACTGAAGCTTTCTTT CASAPPQGHTEAFF TRBJ1-1 NA few TRBV9
TGCGCCAGCAGCTTCGTCCACAGGGACACTGAAGCTTTCTTT CASSFVHRDTEAFF TRBJ1-1 NA few TRBV7-2
TGCGCCAGCAGCCGCCCCCGAACACCCGGGGAGCTGTTTTTT CASSRPRTPGELFF TRBJ2-2 NA NA TRBV7-2
TGTGCCATCAGTGAGGGGTTATATCAGCCCCAGCATTTT CAISEGLYQPQHF TRBJ1-5 NA NA TRBV10-3
TGCAGTGCTTTATGGCTAAGTGCAGGGGATACCTACGAGCAGTACTTC CSALWLSAGDTYEQYF TRBJ2-7 NA few TRBV20-1
TGCGCCAGCAGGCCTCGGGGCTTGGTACAAGAGACCCAGTACTTC CASRPRGLVQETQYF TRBJ2-5 NA NA TRBV9
TGTGCCAGCAGCCAACGGACGGGAGCTAACTATGGCTACACCTTC CASSQRTGANYGYTF TRBJ1-2 NA NA TRBV7-2
TGCGCCAGCAGCTCCGAACTCCCTTCCTACGAGCAGTACTTC CASSSELPSYEQYF TRBJ2-7 NA few TRBV5-1
TGTGCCAGCAGTCTAACTCCGGGACAGGGGAACACTGAAGCTTTCTTT CASSLTPGQGNTEAFF TRBJ1-1 TRBD1 NA TRBV6-6
TGCAGCAGGGGGTCGGGAACCTACGAGCAGTACTTC CSRGSGTYEQYF TRBJ2-7 NA NA TRBV29-1
TGTGCCAGCACCGAGGGAGAGACCCAGTACTTC CASTEGETQYF TRBJ2-5 NA NA TRBV2
TGTGCCAGCAGTTCGTGGGAGGGAACCTACGAGCAGTACTTC CASSSWEGTYEQYF TRBJ2-7 TRBD2 NA TRBV11-2
TGTGCCAGCAGTAAAGACCTCAACACTGAAGCTTTCTTT CASSKDLNTEAFF TRBJ1-1 NA few TRBV10-3
TGCAGCAACGAACTACAGGGGGCCGACGAGCAGTACTTC CSNELQGADEQYF TRBJ2-7 TRBD1 NA TRBV29-1
TGCGCCAGCAGTGAAACTAGCGAAACCTACGAGCAGTACTTC CASSETSETYEQYF TRBJ2-7 TRBD2 many TRBV10-1
TGTGCCAGCAGCCAGACAGGGGTCGAGCAGTACTTC CASSQTGVEQYF TRBJ2-7 TRBD1 NA TRBV14
TGTGCCAGCAGAAAGAACAGGGGGGATGGCTACACCTTC CASRKNRGDGYTF TRBJ1-2 TRBD1 few TRBV6-5
TGTGCCAGCAGAGAGGATGGCTACACCTTC CASREDGYTF TRBJ1-2 NA many TRBV6-6
TGTGCCAGCACCTCGACAGGGGATTACACCATATATTTT CASTSTGDYTIYF TRBJ1-3 TRBD1 once TRBV7-9
TGTGCCAGCATCCAGTGGGGGCTAGCTTCGGACGAGCAGTACTTC CASIQWGLASDEQYF TRBJ2-7 NA NA TRBV7-9